The 10 T cell receptor beta chains given below trace back to one sample, sequenced in a study of blood T cell repertoires in COVID-19. Assay: immunoSEQ multiplex PCR; the TCRdb copy retains only in-frame clones and omits some. The table lists a few hundred thousand clones, roughly 86% of them singletons. The sequenced material came from peripheral blood. The receptors come from a woman in her twenties or thirties with acute or convalescent COVID-19.

This clone was observed a few times. This chain connects TRBV10-2 to TRBJ2-7, with D perhaps matching TRBD2 (6 bases). The V end lost 6 bases, the J end lost 2 bases, and 14 bases lay between the germline ends. The germline V gene encodes CDR1 WSHSY and CDR2 SAAADI. The CDR3 length is 14 residues. CDR3 sequence (DNA): TGCGCCAGCAGCCCGGGACTCTTCCCCTACGAGCAGTACTTC. Its protein product is CASSPGLFPYEQYF.

The V call is TRBV5-1, the J call TRBJ2-2; 9 bases line up with TRBD2. Germline V gene data show CDR1 as SGHRS and CDR2 as YFSETQ. This CDR3 is 14 amino acids long. The V segment lost 10 bases and the J segment 3 bases; nucleotides outside the gene matches: 7. CDR3 nucleotides: TGCGCCCGCGGGGGGGCGGACTACACCGGGGAGCTGTTTTTT. Amino acid sequence: CARGGADYTGELFF.

This chain links TRBV7-9 with TRBJ2-1; TRBD2 aligns across 7 bases. CDR1 and CDR2 (germline): SEHNR, FQNEAQ (reference sequence). The CDR3 contains 15 residues. The J segment lost 6 bases and the V segment lost 5 bases, leaving 10 bases of the junction unmatched. The CDR3 region has the DNA TGTGCCAGCAGCCGGGCGGGAGAGAAGGGCAATGAGCAGTTCTTC. This sequence encodes CASSRAGEKGNEQFF.

This clone has more than one count but fewer than ten. This chain uses TRBV15 with TRBJ1-1; D uncertain. The CDR3 contains 14 residues. V was shortened by 0 bases and J by 11 bases, with 16 bases between the two germline ends. Germline CDR1 and CDR2: LNHNV and YYDKDF (reference sequence). The CDR3 region is CATSRDKAGGEAFF. The CDR3 DNA follows: TGTGCCACCAGCAGAGATAAGGCTGGAGGAGAGGCTTTCTTT. The full variable domain, rest sourced from reference TRBV15 and TRBJ1-1, is DAMVIQNPRYQVTQFGKPVTLSCSQTLNHNVMYWYQQKSSQAPKLLFHYYDKDFNNEADTPDNFQSRRPNTSFCFLDIRSPGLGDTAMYLCATSRDKAGGEAFFGQGTRLTVV.

The CDR3 region has the DNA TGTGCCAGCAGTTACAGGGAGGGGGACATTCAGTACTTC. Translating it yields CASSYREGDIQYF. The genes are TRBV2 and TRBJ2-4, with D tentatively TRBD2 (7 bases). This CDR3 contains 13 residues. V was shortened by 5 bases and J by 8 bases, with 13 bases between the two germline ends. Germline V gives CDR1 SNHLY, CDR2 FYNNEI.

V gene TRBV10-1 combines with J gene TRBJ1-1, with 7 bases matching TRBD1. The CDR3 has 16 residues. Germline CDR1 reads WNHNN; CDR2 reads SYGVQD (reference sequence). The J segment lost 3 bases and the V segment lost 3 bases, leaving 10 bases of the junction unmatched. The CDR3 spells CASSDYRGVGDTEAFF. The CDR3 DNA sequence: TGCGCCAGCAGTGACTACAGGGGAGTAGGAGACACTGAAGCTTTCTTT.

The rearrangement links TRBV9 to TRBJ2-7; 8 nucleotides agree with TRBD1. The V gene end was trimmed by 0 bases and the J gene end by 6 bases; junction bases not matched to a gene: 5. CDR3 length: 14 residues. The germline V gene encodes CDR1 SGDLS and CDR2 YYNGEE. The CDR3 sequence: CASSVAQGAGEQYF. The DNA of the CDR3 is TGTGCCAGCAGCGTAGCCCAGGGGGCCGGCGAGCAGTACTTC.

This rearrangement joins TRBV7-2 to TRBJ2-5; 7 nucleotides agree with TRBD2. In germline, CDR1 is SGHTA, CDR2 FQGNSA. The CDR3 loop spans 15 amino acids. The V gene end was trimmed by 4 bases and the J gene end by 2 bases; junction bases not matched to a gene: 7. CDR3 DNA: TGTGCCAGCAGCTCCCAAGCGGGACCACAAGAGACCCAGTACTTC. Translation: CASSSQAGPQETQYF.

The gene calls are TRBV12-3 or TRBV12-4 and TRBJ1-1; D is uncertain. The CDR3 consists of 11 residues. Trimming shortened V by 8 bases and J by 1 base, and 5 bases separated the two germline ends. Here the CDR3 reads CASGRNTEAFF. As DNA, the CDR3 is TGTGCCAGCGGGCGGAACACTGAAGCTTTCTTT.

This clone was detected only a few times. Compared with germline, one end of the junction differs, possibly owing to a read error. The chain joins TRBV6-1 to TRBJ2-5; TRBD2 matches 10 bases. The CDR3 totals 15 residues. Germline V gene lookup returns CDR1 MNHNS and CDR2 SASEGT. The CDR3 reads CASREGTSARQTQYF. The CDR3 DNA reads as TGTGCCAGCAGGGAAGGGACTAGCGCTCGGCAGACCCAGTACTTC.